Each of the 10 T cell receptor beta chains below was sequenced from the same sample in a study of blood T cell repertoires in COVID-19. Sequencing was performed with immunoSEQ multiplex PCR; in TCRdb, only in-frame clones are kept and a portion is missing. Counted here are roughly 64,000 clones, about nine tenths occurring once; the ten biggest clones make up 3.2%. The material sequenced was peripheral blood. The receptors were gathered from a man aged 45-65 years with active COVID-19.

The chain's CDR3 is CASSIGSRGGLADPYNEQFF. The CDR3, as DNA: TGTGCCAGTAGTATCGGATCACGGGGCGGACTAGCGGACCCATACAATGAGCAGTTCTTC. The chain recombines TRBV19 with TRBJ2-1; 10 nucleotides match TRBD2. Germline CDR1 LNHDA, CDR2 SQIVND (reference sequence). The CDR3 covers 20 residues. Unmatched junction bases numbered 18, after V lost 3 bases and J lost 4 bases.

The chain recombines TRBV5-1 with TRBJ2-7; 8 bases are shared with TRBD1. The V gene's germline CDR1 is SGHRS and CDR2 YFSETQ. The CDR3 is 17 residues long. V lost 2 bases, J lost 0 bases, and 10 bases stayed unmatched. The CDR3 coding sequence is TGCGCCAGCAGCTTTTTGCCGGGACAGGCAATCTCCTACGAGCAGTACTTC. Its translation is CASSFLPGQAISYEQYF.

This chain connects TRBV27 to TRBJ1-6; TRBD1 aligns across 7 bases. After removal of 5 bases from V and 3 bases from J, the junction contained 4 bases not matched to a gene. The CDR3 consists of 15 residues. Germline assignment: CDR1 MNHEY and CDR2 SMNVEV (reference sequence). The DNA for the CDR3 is TGTGCCAGCAGTGCACGGACAGGCTATAATTCACCCCTCCACTTT. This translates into CASSARTGYNSPLHF.

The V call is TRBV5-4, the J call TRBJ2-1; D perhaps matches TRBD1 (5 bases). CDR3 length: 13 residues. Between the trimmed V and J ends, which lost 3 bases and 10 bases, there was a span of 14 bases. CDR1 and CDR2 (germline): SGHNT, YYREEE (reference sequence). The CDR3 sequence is CASSSVQAPEQFF. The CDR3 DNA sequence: TGTGCCAGCAGCTCGGTACAGGCTCCGGAGCAGTTCTTC. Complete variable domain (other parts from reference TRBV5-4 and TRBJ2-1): ETGVTQSPTHLIKTRGQQVTLRCSSQSGHNTVSWYQQALGQGPQFIFQYYREEENGRGNFPPRFSGLQFPNYSSELNVNALELDDSALYLCASSSVQAPEQFFGPGTRLTVL.

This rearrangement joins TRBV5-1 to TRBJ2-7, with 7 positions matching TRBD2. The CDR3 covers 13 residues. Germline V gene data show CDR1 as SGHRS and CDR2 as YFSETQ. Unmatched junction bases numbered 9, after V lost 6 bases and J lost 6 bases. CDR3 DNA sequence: TGCGCCAGCACCTCCTCTGGGGGGGGCGAGCAGTACTTC. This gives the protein CASTSSGGGEQYF. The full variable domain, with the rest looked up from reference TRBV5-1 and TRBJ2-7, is KAGVTQTPRYLIKTRGQQVTLSCSPISGHRSVSWYQQTPGQGLQFLFEYFSETQRNKGNFPGRFSGRQFSNSRSEMNVSTLELGDSALYLCASTSSGGGEQYFGPGTRLTVT.

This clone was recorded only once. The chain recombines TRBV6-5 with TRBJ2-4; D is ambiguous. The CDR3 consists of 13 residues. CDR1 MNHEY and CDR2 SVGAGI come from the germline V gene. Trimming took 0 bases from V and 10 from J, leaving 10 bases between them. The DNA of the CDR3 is TGTGCCAGCAGTTACTCGTCAGGTTCTATTCAGTACTTC. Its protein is CASSYSSGSIQYF.

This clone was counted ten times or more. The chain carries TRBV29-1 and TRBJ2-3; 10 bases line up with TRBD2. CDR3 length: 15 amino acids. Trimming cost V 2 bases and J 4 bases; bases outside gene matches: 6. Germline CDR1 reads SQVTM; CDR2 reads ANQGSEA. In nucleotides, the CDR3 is TGCAGCGTTGAACGTACTAGCGGGACATCAGATACGCAGTATTTT. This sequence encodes CSVERTSGTSDTQYF.

This CDR3 is CASSPQGTTYNEQFF. As DNA, the CDR3 is TGTGCCAGCAGCCCCCAGGGGACTACCTACAATGAGCAGTTCTTC. The chain has TRBV7-2 and TRBJ2-1; maybe TRBD2 (7 bases). Trimming removed 5 bases from V and 2 bases from J, with 13 bases in between. This CDR3 spans 15 amino acids. Germline V CDR1 and CDR2: SGHTA, FQGNSA.

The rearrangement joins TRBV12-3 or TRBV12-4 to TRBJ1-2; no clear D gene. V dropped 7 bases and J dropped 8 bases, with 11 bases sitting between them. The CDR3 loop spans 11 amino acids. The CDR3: CASTPGGGYTF. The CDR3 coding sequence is TGTGCCAGCACCCCGGGTGGGGGCTACACCTTC.

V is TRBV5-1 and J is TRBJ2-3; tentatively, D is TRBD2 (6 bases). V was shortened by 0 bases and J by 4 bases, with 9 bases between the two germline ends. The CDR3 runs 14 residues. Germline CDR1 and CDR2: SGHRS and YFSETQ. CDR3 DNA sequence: TGCGCCAGCAGCTTGGAGGGCGGGGCAGATACGCAGTATTTT. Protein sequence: CASSLEGGADTQYF.